This T cell receptor beta chain was obtained from a study of graft-versus-host responses after intestinal transplantation. The protocol was immunoSEQ multiplex PCR, while the TCRdb copy is restricted to in-frame clones and leaves out a portion. The table lists some 90,000 clones, roughly 85% of them singletons. As regards this clone: The antigen remains undetermined.

The CDR3 sequence is 16 residues long. Germline lookup yields CDR1 MNHNY and CDR2 SVGAGI (reference sequence). Deletions cut 6 bases from V and 1 base from J, with 17 bases between. Study conclusions and caveats: GvH clones appeared in recipient marrow, some first in ileum or blood.

The TCR was taken from a human donor who received an intestinal transplant. This chain connects TRBV6-6 to TRBJ2-3; D perhaps matches TRBD2 (6 bases). Sequenced material: unstimulated CD4+ T cells sorted from spleen or lymph node cells, taken before intestinal transplant. CDR3 sequence (DNA): TGTGCCAGCAGCCCCCTCAAGACTAGTGGCACAGATACGCAGTATTTT. Translating it yields CASSPLKTSGTDTQYF.